This is a list of T cell receptor beta chains from one sample in a study of blood T cells in healthy people across ages. MiXCR, applied by TCRdb to the 5' RACE reads, yields one record per CDR3 protein. The sample lists around 1,100,000 distinct CDR3 sequences, more than 30% occurring once. Sequenced sample: blood. The receptor set was obtained from a man aged 18 to 30 in good health. Each CDR3 is given without its conserved first and last residue.

>TRBV7-2|TRBJ2-1|14
ASSLGGTSVYNEQF
>TRBV25-1|TRBJ2-3|12
ASSELWNTDTRY
>TRBV6-1|TRBJ1-5|12
ASNFRDSNQPQH
>TRBV27|TRBJ1-1|13
ASGERQGMNTEAF
>TRBV12-3/TRBV12-4|TRBJ1-2|16
ASSFFGTGDSSWRGYT
>TRBV4-2|TRBJ2-1|12
ASSQDKVYNEQF
>TRBV28|TRBJ1-2|12
ASSLSRLDYGYT
>TRBV4-3|TRBJ2-3|11
ASSQVFSDTQY
>TRBV6-2/TRBV6-3|TRBJ2-7|11
ASSYRLSYEQY
>TRBV10-3|TRBJ2-1|11
ATGRASYNEQF
>TRBV7-3|TRBJ2-3|14
ASSLYATSGTDTQY
>TRBV4-3|TRBJ1-1|12
ASSHPDRATEAF
>TRBV7-9|TRBJ2-3|14
ASSSTGTGLADTQY
>TRBV20-1|TRBJ2-3|13
SARNALTWADTQY
>TRBV9|TRBJ2-7|14
ASSEGRGPPSYEQY
>TRBV30|-|13
AWSVRVTPYNEQY
>TRBV28|TRBJ2-5|11
AISGHGQETQY
>TRBV14|TRBJ2-1|10
ASSLILNEQF
>TRBV5-6|TRBJ2-1|12
ASSLRASASRTF
>TRBV20-1|TRBJ1-2|12
SATYPGGNYGYT
>TRBV4-1|TRBJ1-4|13
ASSPPGDRGRKLF
>TRBV4-1|TRBJ2-3|15
ASSLIRTPTEGQSVY